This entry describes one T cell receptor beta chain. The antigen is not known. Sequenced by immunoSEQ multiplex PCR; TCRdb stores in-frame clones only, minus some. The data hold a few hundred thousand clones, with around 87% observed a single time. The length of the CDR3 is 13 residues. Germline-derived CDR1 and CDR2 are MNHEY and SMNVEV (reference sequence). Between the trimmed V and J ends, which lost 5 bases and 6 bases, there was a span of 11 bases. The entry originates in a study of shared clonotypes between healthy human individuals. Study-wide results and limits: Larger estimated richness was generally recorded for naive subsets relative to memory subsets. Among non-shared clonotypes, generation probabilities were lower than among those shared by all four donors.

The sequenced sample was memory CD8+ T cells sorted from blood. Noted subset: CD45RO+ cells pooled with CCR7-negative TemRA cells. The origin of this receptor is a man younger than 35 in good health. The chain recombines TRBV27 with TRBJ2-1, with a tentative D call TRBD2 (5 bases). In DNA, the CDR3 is TGTGCCAGCAGTCCTGCTCGGGGCAATGAGCAGTTCTTC. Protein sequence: CASSPARGNEQFF.